This record concerns one T cell receptor beta chain sequence. Sequencing used immunoSEQ multiplex PCR; TCRdb keeps in-frame clones, though not all of them. The sample holds about 190,000 clones, 90% seen once. The entry originates in a study of blood T cell repertoires in COVID-19. Study-level background: Donors in the United States, Italy and Spain gave samples during acute or convalescent COVID-19.

Per germline, CDR1 SGHRS and CDR2 YFSETQ. The CDR3 spans 15 residues. Unmatched junction bases numbered 7, after V lost 7 bases and J lost 3 bases. The specimen was peripheral blood. V and J are TRBV5-1 and TRBJ2-3; 11 bases align to TRBD2. This TCR derives from a man aged 45 to 65 with acute or convalescent COVID-19. CDR3 nucleotides: TGCGCCAGCTGCATTAGCGGGAGGGTGACAGATACGCAGTATTTT. Protein product: CASCISGRVTDTQYF.